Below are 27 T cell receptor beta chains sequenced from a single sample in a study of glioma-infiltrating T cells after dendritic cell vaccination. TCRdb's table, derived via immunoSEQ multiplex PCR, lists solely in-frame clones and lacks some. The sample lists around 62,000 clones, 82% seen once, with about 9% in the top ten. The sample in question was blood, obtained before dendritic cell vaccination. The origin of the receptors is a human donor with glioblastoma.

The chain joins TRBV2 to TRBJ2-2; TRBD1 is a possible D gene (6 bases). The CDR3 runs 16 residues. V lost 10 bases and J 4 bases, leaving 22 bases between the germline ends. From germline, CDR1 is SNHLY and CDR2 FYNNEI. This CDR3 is CAITVPETGFTGELFF. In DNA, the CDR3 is TGTGCCATCACAGTGCCCGAGACAGGATTCACCGGGGAGCTGTTTTTT. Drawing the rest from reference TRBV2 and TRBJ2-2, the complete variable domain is EPEVTQTPSHQVTQMGQEVILRCVPISNHLYFYWYRQILGQKVEFLVSFYNNEISEKSEIFDDQFSVERPDGSNFTLKIRSTKLEDSAMYFCAITVPETGFTGELFFGEGSRLTVL.

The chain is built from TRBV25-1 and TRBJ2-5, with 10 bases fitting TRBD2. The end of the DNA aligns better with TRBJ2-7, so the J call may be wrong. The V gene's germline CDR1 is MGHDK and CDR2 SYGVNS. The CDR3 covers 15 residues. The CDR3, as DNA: TGTGCCAGCAGCGGTAGGGCGGGACTAGCGTACGAGCAGTACTTC. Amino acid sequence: CASSGRAGLAYEQYF.

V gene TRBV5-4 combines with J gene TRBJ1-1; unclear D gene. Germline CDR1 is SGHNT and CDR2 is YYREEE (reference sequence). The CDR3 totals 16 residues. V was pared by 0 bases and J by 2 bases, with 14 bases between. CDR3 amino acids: CASSLGAGERNTEAFF. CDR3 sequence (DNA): TGTGCCAGCAGCTTGGGGGCGGGAGAACGTAACACTGAAGCTTTCTTT.

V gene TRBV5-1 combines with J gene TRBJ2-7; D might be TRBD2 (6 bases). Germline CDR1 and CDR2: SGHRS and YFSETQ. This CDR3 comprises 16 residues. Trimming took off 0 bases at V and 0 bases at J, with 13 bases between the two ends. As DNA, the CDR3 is TGCGCCAGCAGCTTGGATGGGACTGCAAGCTCCTACGAGCAGTACTTC. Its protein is CASSLDGTASSYEQYF.

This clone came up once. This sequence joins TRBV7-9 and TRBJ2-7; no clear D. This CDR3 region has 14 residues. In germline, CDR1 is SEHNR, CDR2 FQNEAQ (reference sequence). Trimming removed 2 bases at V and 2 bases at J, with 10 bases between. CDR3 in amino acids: CASSLIEAPYEQYF. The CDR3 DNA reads TGTGCCAGCAGCTTAATTGAGGCGCCCTACGAGCAGTACTTC.

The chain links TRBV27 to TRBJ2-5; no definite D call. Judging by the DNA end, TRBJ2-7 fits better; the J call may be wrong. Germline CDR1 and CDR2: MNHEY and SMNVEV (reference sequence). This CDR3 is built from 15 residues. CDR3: CASSLSFAVIYEQYF. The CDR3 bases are TGTGCCAGCAGTTTATCGTTCGCTGTAATCTACGAGCAGTACTTC.

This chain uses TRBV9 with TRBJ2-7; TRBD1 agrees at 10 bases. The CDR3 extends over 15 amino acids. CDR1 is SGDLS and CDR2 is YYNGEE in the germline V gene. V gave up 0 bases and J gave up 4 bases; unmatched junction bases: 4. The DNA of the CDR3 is TGTGCCAGCAGCGTAGCTTTGGGACAGGGGTACGAGCAGTACTTC. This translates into CASSVALGQGYEQYF.

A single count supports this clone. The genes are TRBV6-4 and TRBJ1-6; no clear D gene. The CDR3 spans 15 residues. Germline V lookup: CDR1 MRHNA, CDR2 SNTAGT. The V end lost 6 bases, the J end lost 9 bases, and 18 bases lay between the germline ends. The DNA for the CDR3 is TGTGCCAGCAGCCAGCAGGCTTCCGTGGGTTCACCCCTCCACTTT. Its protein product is CASSQQASVGSPLHF.

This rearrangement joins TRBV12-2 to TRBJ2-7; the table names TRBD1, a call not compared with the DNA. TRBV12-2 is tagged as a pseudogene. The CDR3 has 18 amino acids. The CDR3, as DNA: TGTGCAAGTCGCTTAGCCGAGAAGGGCACAGGGAAGGCCTACGAGCAGTACTTC. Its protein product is CASRLAEKGTGKAYEQYF.

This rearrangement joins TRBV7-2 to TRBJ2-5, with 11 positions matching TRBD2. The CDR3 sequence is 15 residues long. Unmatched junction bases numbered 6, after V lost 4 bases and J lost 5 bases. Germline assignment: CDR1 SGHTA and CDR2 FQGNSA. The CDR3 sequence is CASSYSGGAGETQYF. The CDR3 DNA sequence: TGTGCCAGCAGCTATAGCGGGGGGGCAGGGGAGACCCAGTACTTC.

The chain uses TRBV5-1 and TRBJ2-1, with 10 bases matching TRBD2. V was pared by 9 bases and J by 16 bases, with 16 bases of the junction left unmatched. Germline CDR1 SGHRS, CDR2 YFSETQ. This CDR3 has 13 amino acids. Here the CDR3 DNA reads TGCGCCACTACCCATCCTAGCGGGGGCCCCGCATTCTTC. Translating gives CATTHPSGGPAFF.

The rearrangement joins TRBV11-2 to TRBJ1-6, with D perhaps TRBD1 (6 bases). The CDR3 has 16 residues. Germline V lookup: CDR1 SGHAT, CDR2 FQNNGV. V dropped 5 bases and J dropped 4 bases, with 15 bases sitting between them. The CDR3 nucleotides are TGTGCCAGCAGCCCCGTGGCGGGGGCATATAATTCACCCCTCCACTTT. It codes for CASSPVAGAYNSPLHF.

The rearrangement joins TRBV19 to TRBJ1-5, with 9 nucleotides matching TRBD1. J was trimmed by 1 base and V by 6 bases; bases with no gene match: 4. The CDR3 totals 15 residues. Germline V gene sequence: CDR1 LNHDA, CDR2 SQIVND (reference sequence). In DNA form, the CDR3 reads TGTGCCAGTAGGGGACAGGGTTCAAGCAATCAGCCCCAGCATTTT. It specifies CASRGQGSSNQPQHF.

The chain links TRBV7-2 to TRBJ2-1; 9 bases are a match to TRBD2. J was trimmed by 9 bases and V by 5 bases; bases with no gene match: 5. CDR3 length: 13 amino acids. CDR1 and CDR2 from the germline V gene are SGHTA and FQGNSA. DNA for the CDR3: TGTGCCAGCAGCCCGCGGGGGGGTGGTGAGCAGTTCTTC. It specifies CASSPRGGGEQFF.

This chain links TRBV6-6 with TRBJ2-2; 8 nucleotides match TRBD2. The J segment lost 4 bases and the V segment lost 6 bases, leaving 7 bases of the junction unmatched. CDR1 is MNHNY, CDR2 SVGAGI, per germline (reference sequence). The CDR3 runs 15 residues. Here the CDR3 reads CASRTGTRGTGELFF. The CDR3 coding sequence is TGTGCCAGCAGGACCGGGACTAGGGGCACCGGGGAGCTGTTTTTT.

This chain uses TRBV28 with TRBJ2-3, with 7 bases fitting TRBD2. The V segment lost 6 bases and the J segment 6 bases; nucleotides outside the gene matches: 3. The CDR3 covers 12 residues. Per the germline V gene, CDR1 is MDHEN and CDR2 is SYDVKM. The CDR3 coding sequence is TGTGCCAGCAGCGCGGGGGTGGATACGCAGTATTTT. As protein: CASSAGVDTQYF.

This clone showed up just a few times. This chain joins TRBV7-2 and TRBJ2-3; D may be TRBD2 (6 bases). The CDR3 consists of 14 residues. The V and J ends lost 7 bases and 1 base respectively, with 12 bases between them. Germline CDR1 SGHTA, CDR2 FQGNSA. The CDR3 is CASKTRGRTDTQYF. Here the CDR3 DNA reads TGTGCCAGCAAGACTAGGGGCCGCACAGATACGCAGTATTTT.

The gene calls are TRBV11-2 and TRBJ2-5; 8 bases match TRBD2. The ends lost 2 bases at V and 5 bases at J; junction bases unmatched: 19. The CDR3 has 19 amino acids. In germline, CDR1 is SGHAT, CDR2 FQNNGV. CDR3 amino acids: CASSLRRSTFGGAGETQYF. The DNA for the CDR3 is TGTGCCAGCAGCTTACGGCGCTCGACTTTCGGGGGGGCGGGGGAGACCCAGTACTTC.

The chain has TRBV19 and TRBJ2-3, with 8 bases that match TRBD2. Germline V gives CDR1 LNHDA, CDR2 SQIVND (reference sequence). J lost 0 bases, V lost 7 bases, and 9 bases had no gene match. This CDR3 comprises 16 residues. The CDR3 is CASTEGGGPSTDTQYF. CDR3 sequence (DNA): TGTGCCAGTACGGAAGGCGGGGGGCCTAGCACAGATACGCAGTATTTT.

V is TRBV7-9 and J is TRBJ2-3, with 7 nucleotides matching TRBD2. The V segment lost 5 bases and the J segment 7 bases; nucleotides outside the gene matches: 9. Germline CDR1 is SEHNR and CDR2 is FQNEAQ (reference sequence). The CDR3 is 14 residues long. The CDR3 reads CASSPLPGGNTQYF. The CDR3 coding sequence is TGTGCCAGCAGCCCTCTCCCCGGGGGGAATACGCAGTATTTT. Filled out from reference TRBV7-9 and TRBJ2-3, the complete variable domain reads DTGVSQNPRHKITKRGQNVTFRCDPISEHNRLYWYRQTLGQGPEFLTYFQNEAQLEKSRLLSDRFSAERPKGSFSTLEIQRTEQGDSAMYLCASSPLPGGNTQYFGPGTRLTVL.

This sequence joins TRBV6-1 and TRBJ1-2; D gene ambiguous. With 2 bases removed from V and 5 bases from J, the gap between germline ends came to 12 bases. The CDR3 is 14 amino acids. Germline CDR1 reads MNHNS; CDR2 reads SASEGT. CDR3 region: CASSEWNSLYGYTF. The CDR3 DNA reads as TGTGCCAGCAGTGAATGGAACAGCTTATATGGCTACACCTTC.

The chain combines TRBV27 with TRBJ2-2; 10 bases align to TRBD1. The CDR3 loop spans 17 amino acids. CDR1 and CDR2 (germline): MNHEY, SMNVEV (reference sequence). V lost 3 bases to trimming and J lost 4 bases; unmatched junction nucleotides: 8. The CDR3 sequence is CASSLGIGQGVTGELFF. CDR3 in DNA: TGTGCCAGCAGTTTGGGGATTGGACAGGGGGTCACCGGGGAGCTGTTTTTT.

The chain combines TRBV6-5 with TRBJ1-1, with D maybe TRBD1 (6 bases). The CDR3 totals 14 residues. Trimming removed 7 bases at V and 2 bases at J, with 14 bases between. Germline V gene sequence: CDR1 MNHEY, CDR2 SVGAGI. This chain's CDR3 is CASTDGQINTEAFF. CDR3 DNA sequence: TGTGCCAGCACCGATGGACAGATAAACACTGAAGCTTTCTTT.

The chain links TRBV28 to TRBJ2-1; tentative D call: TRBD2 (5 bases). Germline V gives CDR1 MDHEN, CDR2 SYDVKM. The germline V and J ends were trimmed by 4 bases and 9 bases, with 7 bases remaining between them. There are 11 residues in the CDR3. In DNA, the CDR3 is TGTGCCAGCAGTTCCGAGGGTGAGCAGTTCTTC. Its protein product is CASSSEGEQFF.

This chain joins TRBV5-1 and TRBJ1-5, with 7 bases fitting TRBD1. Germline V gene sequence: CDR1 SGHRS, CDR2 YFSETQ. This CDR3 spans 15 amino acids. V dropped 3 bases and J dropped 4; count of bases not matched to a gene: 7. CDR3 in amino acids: CASSSGTAPNQPQHF. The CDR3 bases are TGCGCCAGCAGCTCGGGGACAGCCCCTAATCAGCCCCAGCATTTT.

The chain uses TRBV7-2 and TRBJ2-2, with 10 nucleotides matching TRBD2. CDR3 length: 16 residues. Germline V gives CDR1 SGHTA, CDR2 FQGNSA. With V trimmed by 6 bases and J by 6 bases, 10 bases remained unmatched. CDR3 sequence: CASRPSGGAFPGELFF. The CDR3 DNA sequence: TGTGCCAGCAGACCGAGCGGGGGGGCCTTCCCCGGGGAGCTGTTTTTT.

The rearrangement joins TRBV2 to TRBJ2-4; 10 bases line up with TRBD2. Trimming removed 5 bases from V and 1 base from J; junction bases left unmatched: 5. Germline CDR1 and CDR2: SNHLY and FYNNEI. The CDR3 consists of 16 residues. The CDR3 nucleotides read TGTGCCAGCAGTACCCTTAGCGGGGGGGCCAAAAACATTCAGTACTTC. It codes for CASSTLSGGAKNIQYF. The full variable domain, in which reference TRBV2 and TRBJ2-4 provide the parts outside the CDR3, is EPEVTQTPSHQVTQMGQEVILRCVPISNHLYFYWYRQILGQKVEFLVSFYNNEISEKSEIFDDQFSVERPDGSNFTLKIRSTKLEDSAMYFCASSTLSGGAKNIQYFGAGTRLSVL.